This T cell receptor (beta chain) was found in a study of blood T cell repertoires in COVID-19. Original processing notes: Reference gene primer amplification gave estimated nucleated cell counts. The table came from immunoSEQ multiplex PCR; TCRdb's copy has only in-frame clones and leaves some out. The D gene and trimming were derived from the DNA, and the V and J assignments and clone size from that table. The sample contains a few hundred thousand clones, approximately 91% of which appear only once. The CDR3 is made up of 16 amino acids. V was clipped by 4 bases and J by 6 bases; unmatched bases: 12. CDR1 is SNHLY, CDR2 FYNNEI, per germline.

This TCR came from a woman aged 55-69 years who had recovered from COVID-19. The specimen was PBMCs or T cells enriched from blood (not recorded which). The gene calls are TRBV2 and TRBJ1-2; 9 bases line up with TRBD1. CDR3 sequence reads: CASSGDSGTGIDGYTF. In DNA, the CDR3 is TGTGCCAGCAGTGGAGACTCCGGGACAGGGATTGATGGCTACACCTTC.